This T cell receptor (beta chain) was profiled in a study of shared clonotypes between healthy human individuals. Study details: A few men and two women, aged 18 to 49, were donors.

Method: immunoSEQ multiplex PCR; TCRdb's copy keeps in-frame clones and lacks some. The repertoire consists of about 480,000 clones, with roughly 79% occurring once and the leading ten covering 12%. V was cut by 1 base and J by 4 bases, with 14 bases left in between. CDR1 MGHRA and CDR2 YSYEKL come from the germline V gene. The CDR3 is 16 amino acids. The study used approximately 90 million PBMCs per unsorted sample for genomic DNA. The sample taken for sequencing was PBMCs. This sequence joins TRBV4-1 and TRBJ2-1, with a tentative D call TRBD2 (6 bases). The clonotype was recovered from a woman aged 40 to 55 in good health. Some clones in this sample may be carry-over from other donors' samples. For the CDR3, the DNA is TGCGCCAGCAGCCAAGCTGACGGGAGCCTTTACAATGAGCAGTTCTTC. Translation: CASSQADGSLYNEQFF.